Listed below are T cell receptor beta chains from one sample, sequenced in a study of blood T cell repertoires in COVID-19. Using immunoSEQ multiplex PCR, the repertoire was profiled, and TCRdb retains in-frame clones only, with some absent. The repertoire has almost 250,000 clones, 86% of them found once; the top ten carry 1.5% to 2%. Sequencing was performed on peripheral blood. The receptors derive from a woman aged 55 to 70 who had recovered from COVID-19. Each CDR3 is given with its conserved first and last residue. A D gene is named only where the DNA matches it firmly. Clone size is shown for a subset of rows, as once, few, many or a class of expanded clone.

cdr3_nt cdr3_aa j_call v_call clone_size d_call
TGTGCCAGCAGCTTAGAGGCGGGGGCCAACAATGAGCAGTTCTTC CASSLEAGANNEQFF TRBJ2-1 TRBV13 once NA
TGCGCCAGCAGCCTCCACAGGGGAGAGACCCAGTACTTC CASSLHRGETQYF TRBJ2-5 TRBV5-1 once TRBD1
TGTGCCAGCAGCCAACACGGGACTAGCGGGACGCAGTATTTT CASSQHGTSGTQYF TRBJ2-3 TRBV3-1/TRBV3-2 NA TRBD2
TGTGCCAGCAGCCCGGGACAGAGGTCCCAAAAACTGTTTTTT CASSPGQRSQKLFF TRBJ1-4 TRBV28 NA TRBD1
TGTGCCAGCAGCCAAGAGCCCGGACAGGGGGGCTCCTACGAGCAGTACTTC CASSQEPGQGGSYEQYF TRBJ2-7 TRBV3-1/TRBV3-2 NA TRBD1
TGCAGTGCTCCAGGGGGCGGTGAAGCTTTCTTT CSAPGGGEAFF TRBJ1-1 TRBV20-1 NA TRBD1
TGTGCCAGCAGCCCTCTCACAGGGGAAGCCGGCAATGAGCAGTTCTTC CASSPLTGEAGNEQFF TRBJ2-1 TRBV3-1/TRBV3-2 NA TRBD1
TGTGCCAGCTCACCAAGTTCCAGGGATTGGGGAGAGACCCAGTACTTC CASSPSSRDWGETQYF TRBJ2-5 TRBV18 once NA
TGTGCCAGTACTCGCCAGGTTCTTAGCTCCTACAATGAGCAGTTCTTC CASTRQVLSSYNEQFF TRBJ2-1 TRBV19 NA NA
TGCGCCAGCAGCCCCGGCCGGGCACAGGGGGCAGAAGAGCAGTACTTC CASSPGRAQGAEEQYF TRBJ2-7 TRBV4-3 NA TRBD1
TGTGCCAGCAGTTCCTCCGGGACAGGCAATCAGCCCCAGCATTTT CASSSSGTGNQPQHF TRBJ1-5 TRBV28 NA TRBD1
TGTGCCAGCAGCCCATCCCGACAGTTCTCCTACGAGCAGTACTTC CASSPSRQFSYEQYF TRBJ2-7 TRBV7-2 once NA
TGTGCCAGTACCACTAGCGTGGCGGGGGGGTACAATGAGCAGTTCTTC CASTTSVAGGYNEQFF TRBJ2-1 TRBV19 few TRBD2
TGCGCCAGCAGCTTAGAAGGGACAGCATATGGCTACACCTTC CASSLEGTAYGYTF TRBJ1-2 TRBV5-1 NA TRBD1
TGTGCCAGCAGCCAAGATTTCGGACAGGGACGGTACGAGCAGTACTTC CASSQDFGQGRYEQYF TRBJ2-7 TRBV3-1/TRBV3-2 NA TRBD1
TGTGCCAGCAGTTACCCCAGGGAGGCGGGGAACACTGAAGCTTTCTTT CASSYPREAGNTEAFF TRBJ1-1 TRBV6-2/TRBV6-3 NA NA
TGTGCCAGCTCACCGGCAGGGGGCGAAGGAAAACTGTTTTTT CASSPAGGEGKLFF TRBJ1-4 TRBV18 NA TRBD1
TGCGCCAGCAGAGGGACAGGGGGTAACTATGGCTACACCTTC CASRGTGGNYGYTF TRBJ1-2 TRBV10-2 NA TRBD1